A single T cell receptor (beta chain) is shown here with its context. Its target is not known. The record originates from a study of T cells in localized non-small cell lung cancer. Study-level points and caveats: For the top 100 tumor clones, a median around 55 also appeared in adjacent lung.

TCRdb keeps only in-frame clones here, not all; method: immunoSEQ multiplex PCR. The sample has tens of thousands of clones, 70% to 90% seen once; the top ten hold 30%. Sample: peripheral blood mononuclear cells, taken before any cancer treatment. The sequence was obtained from a male donor aged 60 or over with stage II lung adenocarcinoma.

Here the CDR3 DNA reads TGTGCCAGCAGCTCCCTTGTGGGACAGGGCCGACTGGGGCAGTACTTC. Protein product: CASSSLVGQGRLGQYF. This chain uses TRBV11-2 with TRBJ2-7; 9 positions match TRBD1. V lost 4 bases to trimming and J lost 9 bases; unmatched junction nucleotides: 16. The CDR3 is made up of 16 amino acids. Germline-derived CDR1 and CDR2 are SGHAT and FQNNGV.